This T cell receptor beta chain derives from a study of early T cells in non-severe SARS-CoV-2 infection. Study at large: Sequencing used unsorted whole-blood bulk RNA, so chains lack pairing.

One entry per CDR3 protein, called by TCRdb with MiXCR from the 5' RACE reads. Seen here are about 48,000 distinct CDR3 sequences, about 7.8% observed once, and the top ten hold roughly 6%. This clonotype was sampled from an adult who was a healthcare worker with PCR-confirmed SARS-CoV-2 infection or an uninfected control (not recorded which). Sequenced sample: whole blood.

The CDR3 sequence is CASTNTLGDRTNGYTF. The CDR3 nucleotides read TGTGCCAGCACTAACACCCTGGGAGACAGGACCAATGGCTACACCTTC. V is TRBV28 and J is TRBJ1-2, with a weak D call TRBD1 (6 bases). CDR1 and CDR2 (germline): MDHEN, SYDVKM. The V end was cut by 7 bases, the J end by 6 bases, with 24 bases between. The CDR3 runs 16 residues.